The 17 T cell receptor beta chains in this list originate from one sample, sequenced in a study of T cell responses to AZD1222 COVID-19 vaccine. Here immunoSEQ multiplex PCR was the method, and the copy in TCRdb shows in-frame clones only, minus some. Among under 120,000 clones listed, 70% to 90% were seen once. The sequencing here drew on peripheral blood, taken 28 days after the second AZD1222 dose. Every receptor here comes from an adult who received the AZD1222 COVID-19 vaccine.

The chain employs TRBV6-5 and TRBJ1-6, with D perhaps matching TRBD1 (5 bases). With 7 bases removed from V and 7 bases from J, the gap between germline ends came to 11 bases. This CDR3 comprises 13 residues. CDR1 and CDR2 from the germline V gene are MNHEY and SVGAGI. The CDR3 protein is CASTETENSPLHF. As DNA, the CDR3 is TGTGCCAGCACAGAGACAGAGAATTCACCCCTCCACTTT.

The chain employs TRBV7-8 and TRBJ2-1; a possible D gene is TRBD2 (5 bases). The germline V gene has CDR1 SGHVS and CDR2 FQNEAQ. The CDR3 runs 20 residues. V was trimmed by 1 base and J by 0 bases, leaving 22 bases between them. The CDR3 sequence: CASSLVAVKRRRSSYNEQFF. CDR3 nucleotides: TGTGCCAGCAGCTTAGTTGCCGTCAAGCGGAGAAGGAGCTCCTACAATGAGCAGTTCTTC.

This chain connects TRBV7-6 to TRBJ2-1; 13 nucleotides agree with TRBD2. There are 15 residues in the CDR3. Unmatched junction bases numbered 1, after V lost 0 bases and J lost 8 bases. CDR1 is SGHVS, CDR2 FNYEAQ, per germline. The chain's CDR3 is CASSLAGLAGHEQFF. The CDR3, as DNA: TGTGCCAGCAGCTTAGCGGGACTAGCGGGGCATGAGCAGTTCTTC. The full variable domain, completed using reference TRBV7-6 and TRBJ2-1, is GAGVSQSPRYKVTKRGQDVALRCDPISGHVSLYWYRQALGQGPEFLTYFNYEAQQDKSGLPNDRFSAERPEGSISTLTIQRTEQRDSAMYRCASSLAGLAGHEQFFGPGTRLTVL.

The chain has TRBV7-5 and TRBJ1-6; the D segment call TRBD1 is taken from the table without a DNA check. TRBV7-5 is flagged as a pseudogene. CDR3 length: 15 amino acids. The CDR3 nucleotides are TGTGCCAGAAACATGTCCTTCCCCGATAATTCACCCCTCCACTTT. Translation gives CARNMSFPDNSPLHF.

The chain couples TRBV28 to TRBJ1-1; D gene unclear. Germline V gives CDR1 MDHEN, CDR2 SYDVKM. The germline V and J ends were trimmed by 2 bases and 3 bases, with 7 bases remaining between them. This CDR3 comprises 13 residues. CDR3 residues: CASSLRRDTEAFF. CDR3 nucleotide sequence: TGTGCCAGCAGTTTACGGAGGGACACTGAAGCTTTCTTT.

This chain joins TRBV24-1 and TRBJ2-1, with TRBD2 matching 11 bases. The junction had 3 bases not matched to a gene; V was cut back by 9 bases and J by 6 bases. The germline gives CDR1 KGHDR, CDR2 SFDVKD. This CDR3 contains 13 residues. CDR3 in DNA: TGTGCCACCGGGCTAGCGGGGGGCAATGAGCAGTTCTTC. It codes for CATGLAGGNEQFF.

V is TRBV7-9 and J is TRBJ2-2, with 8 bases lining up with TRBD1. The CDR3 has 17 residues. The junction had 9 bases not matched to a gene; V was cut back by 5 bases and J by 1 base. Germline V lookup: CDR1 SEHNR, CDR2 FQNEAQ (reference sequence). DNA of the CDR3: TGTGCCAGCAGCAGCTGGGCCGGGACAGGGAACACCGGGGAGCTGTTTTTT. This encodes CASSSWAGTGNTGELFF.

In its sample, this clone was seen once. V usage is TRBV18 and J usage is TRBJ2-1; D not resolved. V lost 3 bases, J lost 6 bases, and 3 bases lay in between. The CDR3 contains 11 residues. Germline CDR1 and CDR2: KGHSH and LQKENI. This CDR3 reads CASSPGNEQFF. The CDR3 DNA sequence: TGTGCCAGCTCACCGGGCAATGAGCAGTTCTTC. Using reference TRBV18 and TRBJ2-1 for the parts outside the CDR3, the full variable domain is NAGVMQNPRHLVRRRGQEARLRCSPMKGHSHVYWYRQLPEEGLKFMVYLQKENIIDESGMPKERFSAEFPKEGPSILRIQQVVRGDSAAYFCASSPGNEQFFGPGTRLTVL.

The chain uses TRBV4-3 and TRBJ2-7; D may correspond to TRBD1 or TRBD2 (6 bases each). The CDR3 has 17 residues. The V gene lost 0 bases and the J gene lost 0 bases, with 15 bases spanning the gap. Germline lookup yields CDR1 LGHNA and CDR2 YSLEER. CDR3 sequence: CASSQDLWGANSYEQYF. The CDR3 DNA reads TGCGCCAGCAGCCAAGATTTGTGGGGGGCCAACTCCTACGAGCAGTACTTC.

The rearrangement uses TRBV30 and TRBJ1-6; 9 nucleotides align to TRBD1. CDR3 length: 12 residues. Germline V gene lookup returns CDR1 GTSNPN and CDR2 SVGIG (reference sequence). J lost 12 bases, V lost 8 bases, and 8 bases had no gene match. CDR3 residues: CAAGQGRRPLHF. CDR3 bases: TGTGCCGCCGGACAGGGGCGGAGACCCCTCCACTTT.

The rearrangement uses TRBV18 and TRBJ1-1; 9 bases are shared with TRBD1. Trimming cost V 3 bases and J 5 bases; bases outside gene matches: 13. The CDR3 spans 17 residues. Germline V CDR1 and CDR2: KGHSH, LQKENI. For the CDR3, the DNA is TGTGCCAGCTCACCCCTCGGACAGGGGATCACTGGTACTGAAGCTTTCTTT. Translated: CASSPLGQGITGTEAFF.

The chain links TRBV9 to TRBJ1-5, with 8 bases fitting TRBD1. Germline trimming cut 3 bases from V and 2 bases from J; bases unmatched to any gene: 7. Germline V CDR1 and CDR2: SGDLS, YYNGEE. This CDR3 is 16 amino acids long. CDR3 DNA sequence: TGTGCCAGCAGCGGACGGACAGGGTTTGGCAATCAGCCCCAGCATTTT. Translation: CASSGRTGFGNQPQHF.

The rearrangement uses TRBV2 and TRBJ2-2; D might be TRBD1 (5 bases). V dropped 6 bases and J dropped 6 bases, with 14 bases sitting between them. CDR1 is SNHLY, CDR2 FYNNEI, per germline. This CDR3 comprises 14 residues. CDR3 DNA: TGTGCCAGCAGACGTTATCAGGGATCCGGGGAGCTGTTTTTT. Its protein is CASRRYQGSGELFF.

The gene calls are TRBV29-1 and TRBJ2-7; D is possibly TRBD2 (5 bases). From germline, CDR1 is SQVTM and CDR2 ANQGSEA. This CDR3 is built from 12 residues. The ends were cut back, 5 bases at V and 2 bases at J, with 10 bases in the middle. CDR3 loop: CSVKDWTYEQYF. Written as DNA, the CDR3 is TGCAGCGTTAAGGACTGGACCTACGAGCAGTACTTC.

The CDR3 DNA is TGTGCCAGCAGTGAAAGCGGTAGGGGACTCTACGAGCAGTACTTC. Protein sequence: CASSESGRGLYEQYF. The rearrangement joins TRBV6-1 to TRBJ2-7, with TRBD2 as a possible D gene (6 bases). CDR1 and CDR2 (germline): MNHNS, SASEGT. CDR3 size: 15 residues. The V gene lost 2 bases and the J gene lost 3 bases, with 14 bases spanning the gap.

For the CDR3, the DNA is TGTGCCAGCAGCTTGACTGTGGGAACCATGAACACTGAAGCTTTCTTT. It encodes CASSLTVGTMNTEAFF. V gene TRBV5-8 combines with J gene TRBJ1-1; the D is unclear. The CDR3 extends over 16 amino acids. Trimming took 1 base from V and 0 from J, leaving 13 bases between them. CDR1 SGHTS and CDR2 YDEGEE come from the germline V gene. Variable domain in full (rest from reference TRBV5-8 and TRBJ1-1): EAGVTQSPTHLIKTRGQQATLRCSPISGHTSVYWYQQALGLGLQFLLWYDEGEERNRGNFPPRFSGRQFPNYSSELNVNALELEDSALYLCASSLTVGTMNTEAFFGQGTRLTVV.

The chain has TRBV2 and TRBJ1-6, with D uncertain. Germline values: CDR1 SNHLY, CDR2 FYNNEI. The CDR3 covers 13 residues. V was shortened by 6 bases and J by 7 bases, with 10 bases between the two germline ends. CDR3 sequence: CASRGIVNSPLHF. The CDR3 DNA follows: TGTGCCAGCAGGGGAATCGTAAATTCACCCCTCCACTTT.